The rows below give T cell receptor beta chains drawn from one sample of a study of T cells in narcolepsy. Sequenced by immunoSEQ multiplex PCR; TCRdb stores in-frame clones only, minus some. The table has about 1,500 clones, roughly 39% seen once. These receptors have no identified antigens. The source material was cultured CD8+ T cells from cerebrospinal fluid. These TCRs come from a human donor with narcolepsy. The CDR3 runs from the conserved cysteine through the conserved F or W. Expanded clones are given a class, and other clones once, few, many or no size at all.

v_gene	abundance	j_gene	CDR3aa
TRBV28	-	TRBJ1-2	CASSSTLAGGYTF
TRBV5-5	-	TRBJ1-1	CASSWGQGAGEAFF
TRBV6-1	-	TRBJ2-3	CASSTGLVTDTQYF
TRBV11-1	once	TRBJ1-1	CASSLDSYTEAFF
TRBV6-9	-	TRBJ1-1	CASSYLPGSEAFF
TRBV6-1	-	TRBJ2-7	CASSASGGTSYEQYF
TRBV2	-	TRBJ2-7	CASIAGATYEQYF
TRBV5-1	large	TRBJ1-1	CASSYGTEAFF
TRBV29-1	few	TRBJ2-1	CSVHWTVSYNEQFF
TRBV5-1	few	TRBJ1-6	CASSLNRDRETNSPLHF
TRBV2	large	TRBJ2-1	CASSNSGGEWQFF
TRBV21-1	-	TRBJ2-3	CASSSTVVMQDTQYF